This T cell receptor (beta chain) was identified during a study of blood T cell repertoires in COVID-19. Study information: The cDNA or gDNA used as material had been derived from T cells, B-cell-depleted T cells, or PBMCs.

V lost 4 bases, J lost 0 bases, and 9 bases lay in between. Germline-derived CDR1 and CDR2 are SQVTM and ANQGSEA. CDR3 size: 13 residues. Assay used: immunoSEQ multiplex PCR; TCRdb lists only in-frame clones, some missing. The data show under 300,000 clones, roughly nine tenths seen once. The source is a woman in her 30s with acute COVID-19. Sample: PBMCs or T cells enriched from blood (not recorded which). V gene TRBV29-1 combines with J gene TRBJ1-1; a weak D match, TRBD1 (5 bases). The CDR3 nucleotides are TGCAGCGTTGTAGGACATTTGAACACTGAAGCTTTCTTT. Protein product: CSVVGHLNTEAFF.